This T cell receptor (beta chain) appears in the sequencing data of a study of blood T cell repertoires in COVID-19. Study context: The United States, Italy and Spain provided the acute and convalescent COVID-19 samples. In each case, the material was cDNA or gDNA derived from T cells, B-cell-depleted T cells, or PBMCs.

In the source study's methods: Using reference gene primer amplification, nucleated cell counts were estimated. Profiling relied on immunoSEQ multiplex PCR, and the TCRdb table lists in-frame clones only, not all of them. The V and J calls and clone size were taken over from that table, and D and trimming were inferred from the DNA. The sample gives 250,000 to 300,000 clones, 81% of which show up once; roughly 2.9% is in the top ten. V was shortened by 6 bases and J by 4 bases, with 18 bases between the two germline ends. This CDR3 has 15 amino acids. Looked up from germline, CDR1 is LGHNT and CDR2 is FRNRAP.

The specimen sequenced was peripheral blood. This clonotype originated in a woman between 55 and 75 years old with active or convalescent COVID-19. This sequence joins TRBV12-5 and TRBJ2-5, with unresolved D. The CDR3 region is CASGPHSLPGETQYF. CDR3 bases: TGTGCTAGTGGGCCTCATAGCTTACCCGGAGAGACCCAGTACTTC.